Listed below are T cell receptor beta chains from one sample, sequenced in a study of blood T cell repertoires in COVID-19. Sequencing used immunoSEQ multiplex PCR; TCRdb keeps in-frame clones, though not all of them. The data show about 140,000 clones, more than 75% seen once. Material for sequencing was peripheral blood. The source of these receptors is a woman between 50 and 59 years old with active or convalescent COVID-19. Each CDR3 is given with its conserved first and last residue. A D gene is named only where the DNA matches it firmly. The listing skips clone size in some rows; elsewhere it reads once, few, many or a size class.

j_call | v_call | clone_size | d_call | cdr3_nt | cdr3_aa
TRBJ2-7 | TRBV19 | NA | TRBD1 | TGTGCCAGTAGTATGGACAGGCGCTTCGAGCAGTACTTC | CASSMDRRFEQYF
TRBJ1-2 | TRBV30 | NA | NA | TGTGCCTGGAGTGTACGTACAGCCTATGGCTACACCTTC | CAWSVRTAYGYTF
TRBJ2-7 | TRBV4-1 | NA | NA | TGCGCCAGCAGCTCCGACACTTTCGGGAACTACGAGCAGTACTTC | CASSSDTFGNYEQYF
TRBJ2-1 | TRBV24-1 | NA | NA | TGTGCCACCAGTGAAAACCTAGGAACCCATTACAATGAGCAGTTCTTC | CATSENLGTHYNEQFF
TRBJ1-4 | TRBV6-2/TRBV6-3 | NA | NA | TGTGCCAGCAGTTACACGTCTTCCGGGACATCAAATTACTATGAAAAACTGTTTTTT | CASSYTSSGTSNYYEKLFF
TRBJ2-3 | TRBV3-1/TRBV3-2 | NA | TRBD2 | TGTGCCAGCAGCCCGACTAGCGGGAGGGCAGATACGCAGTATTTT | CASSPTSGRADTQYF
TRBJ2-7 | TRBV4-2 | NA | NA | TGTGCCAGCAGCCAAGATCTCGTGATAGTGGAGGGATCCTACGAGCAGTACTTC | CASSQDLVIVEGSYEQYF
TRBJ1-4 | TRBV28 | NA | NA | TGTGCCAGCAGAATTGACTCGGTTTTTAATGAAAAACTGTTTTTT | CASRIDSVFNEKLFF
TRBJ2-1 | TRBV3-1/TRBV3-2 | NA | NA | TGTGCCAGCAGCCAAGACTACAGGACCAGCTCCTACAATGAGCAGTTCTTC | CASSQDYRTSSYNEQFF
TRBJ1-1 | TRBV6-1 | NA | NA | TGTGCCAGCAGTGAAGGAGGACAGAACACTGAAGCTTTCTTT | CASSEGGQNTEAFF
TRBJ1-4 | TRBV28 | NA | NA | TGTGCCAGCAGTCCTGGTGGGGAGGAAAAACTGTTTTTT | CASSPGGEEKLFF
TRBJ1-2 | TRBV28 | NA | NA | TGTGCCAGCGGATGGGAGCCTAACTATGGCTACACCTTC | CASGWEPNYGYTF
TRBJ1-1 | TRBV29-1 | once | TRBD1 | TGCAGCGTTTACAGGGGGGGATTTAACACTGAAGCTTTCTTT | CSVYRGGFNTEAFF
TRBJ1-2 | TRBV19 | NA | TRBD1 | TGTGCCAGTAGTATCGGACAGGGGGCGTCTAACTATGGCTACACCTTC | CASSIGQGASNYGYTF
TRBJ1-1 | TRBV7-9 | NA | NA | TGTGCCAGCAGCCCCCAACAGGGTTTTAAAGCTTTCTTT | CASSPQQGFKAFF
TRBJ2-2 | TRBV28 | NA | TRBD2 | TGTGCCAGCAGTTTATCGGGGGGACGGAACACCGGGGAGCTGTTTTTT | CASSLSGGRNTGELFF
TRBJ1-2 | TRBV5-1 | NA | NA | TGCGCCAGCAGCGAGCAGGACTATGGCTACACCTTC | CASSEQDYGYTF
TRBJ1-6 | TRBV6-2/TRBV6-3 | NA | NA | TGTGCCAGCAGTTACCTACGCGGGCAACCCAATTCACCCCTCCACTTT | CASSYLRGQPNSPLHF
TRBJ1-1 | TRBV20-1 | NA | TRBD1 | TGCAGTGCTAGTCACCACAGGGGTGTGAACACTGAAGCTTTCTTT | CSASHHRGVNTEAFF
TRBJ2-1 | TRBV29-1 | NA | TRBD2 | TGCAGCGTTGAGGTACTAGCGGCCCTCTCCTACAATGAGCAGTTCTTC | CSVEVLAALSYNEQFF
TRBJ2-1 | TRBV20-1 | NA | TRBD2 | TGCAGTGCTAGTAGCGGGGGGCCCCCCTTCTCCTACAATGAGCAGTTCTTC | CSASSGGPPFSYNEQFF
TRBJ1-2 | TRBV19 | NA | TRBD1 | TGTGCCAGTAGCTACAGGGGGAACTATGGCTACACCTTC | CASSYRGNYGYTF
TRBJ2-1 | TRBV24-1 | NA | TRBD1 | TGTGCCACCAGTGCTAGGGACAGGGGGAACTACAATGAGCAGTTCTTC | CATSARDRGNYNEQFF
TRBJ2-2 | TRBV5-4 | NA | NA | TGTGCCAGCAGCTTGGTATCGGCTCAGGGTAGAAGCGCGAACACCGGGGAGCTGTTTTTT | CASSLVSAQGRSANTGELFF
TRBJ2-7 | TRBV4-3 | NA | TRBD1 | TGCGCCAGCAGCCAAGGGACAGGCAAATCCTACGAGCAGTACTTC | CASSQGTGKSYEQYF
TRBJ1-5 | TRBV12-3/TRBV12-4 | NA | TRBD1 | TGTGCCAGCAGTCAAAAGGACAGGCTCTCTTTT | CASSQKDRLSF
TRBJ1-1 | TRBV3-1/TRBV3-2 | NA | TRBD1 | TGTGCCAGCAGCACACCTCGGGACAGGGGAAGTACTGAAGCTTTCTTT | CASSTPRDRGSTEAFF
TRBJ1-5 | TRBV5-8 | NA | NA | TGTGCCAGCAGCGCCAGGGGTCAGCCCCAGCATTTT | CASSARGQPQHF
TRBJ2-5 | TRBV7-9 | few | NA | TGTGCCAGCAGCATCAGGACAGATCTAAAAGAGACCCAGTACTTC | CASSIRTDLKETQYF
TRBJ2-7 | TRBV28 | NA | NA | TGTGCCAGCATACCGGGGGGCATCTACGAGCAGTACTTC | CASIPGGIYEQYF
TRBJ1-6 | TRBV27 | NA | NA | TGTGCCAGCAGTAAGACAGTGATGAATTCACCCCTCCACTTT | CASSKTVMNSPLHF
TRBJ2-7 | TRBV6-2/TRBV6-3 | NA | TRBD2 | TGTGCCAGCAGCAACCCTAGCGGGAGGACATCTAACGAGCAGTACTTC | CASSNPSGRTSNEQYF
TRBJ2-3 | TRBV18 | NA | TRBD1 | TGTGCCAGCTCGTCGCCGACAGGGGAGGCCCCGGATACGCAGTATTTT | CASSSPTGEAPDTQYF
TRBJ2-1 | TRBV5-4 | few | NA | TGTGCCAGCAGCTTGGTCCGGGGGGCCCTATACAATGAGCAGTTCTTC | CASSLVRGALYNEQFF
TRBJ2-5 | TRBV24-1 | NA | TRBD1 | TGTGCCACCAGTGAACTTAAACCGGGACAGGGTCAAGAGACCCAGTACTTC | CATSELKPGQGQETQYF
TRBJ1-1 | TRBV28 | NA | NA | TGTGCCAGCAGCCCTGGGGCAGGGGCTAGGACTGAAGCTTTCTTT | CASSPGAGARTEAFF
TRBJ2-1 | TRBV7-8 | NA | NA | TGTGCCAGCAGCTTAGACGGCGGGGGCCTTGCCTCCTACAATGAGCAGTTCTTC | CASSLDGGGLASYNEQFF
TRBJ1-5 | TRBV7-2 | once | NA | TGTGCCAGCAGCCCCTCCCGGGGGGGCAAACAGCCCCAGCATTTT | CASSPSRGGKQPQHF
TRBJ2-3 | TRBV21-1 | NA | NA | TGTGCCAGCAGCAAAGCTAGACAGTGGCAAAATCAGTATTTT | CASSKARQWQNQYF
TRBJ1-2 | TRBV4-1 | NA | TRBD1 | TGCGCCAGCAGCCAAGCTGGGACAGGGATTAACTATGGCTACACCTTC | CASSQAGTGINYGYTF
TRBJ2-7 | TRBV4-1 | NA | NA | TGCGCCAGCAGCCAAGATCTGGGGAAGGGACATGGGTACGAGCAGTACTTC | CASSQDLGKGHGYEQYF
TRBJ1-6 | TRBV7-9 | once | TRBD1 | TGTGCCAGCAGCCCAGGAGACAGGGTTGGATCACCCCTCCACTTT | CASSPGDRVGSPLHF
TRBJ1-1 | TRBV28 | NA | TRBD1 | TGTGCCAGCAGTTTACTCCAGGGGGGAGCTTTCTTT | CASSLLQGGAFF
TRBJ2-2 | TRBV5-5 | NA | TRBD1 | TGTGCCAGCAGCTTGGTTGGGACAGGGCCCGGGGAGCTGTTTTTT | CASSLVGTGPGELFF
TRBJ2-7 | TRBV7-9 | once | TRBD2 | TGTGCCAGCACCTCCGGGACTAGCTACGAGCAGTACTTC | CASTSGTSYEQYF
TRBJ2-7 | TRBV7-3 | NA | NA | TGTGCCAGCAGCCCCGACAGTTCAGGCTACGAGCAGTACTTC | CASSPDSSGYEQYF
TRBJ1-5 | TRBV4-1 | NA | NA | TGCGCCAGCAGCCAAGTCGAGGGTGTGAATCAGCCCCAGCATTTT | CASSQVEGVNQPQHF
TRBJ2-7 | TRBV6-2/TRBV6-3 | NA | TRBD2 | TGTGCCAGCAGTCACTCCGGGACTAGCGGTTCCTACGAGCAGTACTTC | CASSHSGTSGSYEQYF
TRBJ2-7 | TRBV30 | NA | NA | TGTGCCCGAGCACAGGGCCAGGAGCAGTACTTC | CARAQGQEQYF
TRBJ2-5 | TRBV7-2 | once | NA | TGTGCCAGCAGCTTACTGGAGACCCAGTACTTC | CASSLLETQYF
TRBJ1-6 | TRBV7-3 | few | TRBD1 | TGTGCCAGCAGCTTAAGATCCTCCAGGGGGAATTCACCCCTCCACTTT | CASSLRSSRGNSPLHF
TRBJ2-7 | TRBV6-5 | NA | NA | TGTGCCAGCAGTTACGGAGGCGGGGGCCTCTCCTACGAGCAGTACTTC | CASSYGGGGLSYEQYF
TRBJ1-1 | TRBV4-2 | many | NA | TGTGCCAGCAGCCAACGACAGCTTATGAACACTGAAGCTTTCTTT | CASSQRQLMNTEAFF
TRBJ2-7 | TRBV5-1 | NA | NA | TGCGCCAGCAGGTCCCTCTCTACCTACGAGCAGTACTTC | CASRSLSTYEQYF
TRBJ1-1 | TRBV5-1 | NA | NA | TGCGCCAGCAACCAGGGCCCGAACACTGAAGCTTTCTTT | CASNQGPNTEAFF